This T cell receptor beta chain was captured in a study of T cells in Graves' hyperthyroidism and ophthalmopathy. This CDR3 contains 13 residues. Unmatched junction bases numbered 4, after V lost 5 bases and J lost 3 bases. Germline V gene sequence: CDR1 MNHEY, CDR2 SVGEGT. RNA transcripts gave rise to amplified TCR beta CDR3 regions. Primed by the HTBI set, a first-round RT-PCR was run on the TCR CDR3. One entry per CDR3 protein results from TCRdb running MiXCR on the multiplex PCR reads. The table shows more than 500,000 distinct CDR3 sequences, with more than 15% occurring only once. General study points: Most expanded thyroid clonotypes above 0.001 also appeared in blood. The model predicted ophthalmopathy a median approximately 6.3 months before onset.

Duration under 3 months, a NOSPECS grade of at least 4, and a Clinical Activity Score of at least 3 characterized the ophthalmopathy patients. This clonotype was counted ten times or more. Its antigen is undetermined. The sequence was obtained from a woman in her 30s with Graves' ophthalmopathy. The material sequenced was blood. The chain combines TRBV6-2 or TRBV6-3 with TRBJ2-7; 7 bases agree with TRBD1. The CDR3 here is CASSTRDSYEQYF. The CDR3, as DNA: TGTGCCAGCAGTACCCGGGACAGCTACGAGCAGTACTTC.